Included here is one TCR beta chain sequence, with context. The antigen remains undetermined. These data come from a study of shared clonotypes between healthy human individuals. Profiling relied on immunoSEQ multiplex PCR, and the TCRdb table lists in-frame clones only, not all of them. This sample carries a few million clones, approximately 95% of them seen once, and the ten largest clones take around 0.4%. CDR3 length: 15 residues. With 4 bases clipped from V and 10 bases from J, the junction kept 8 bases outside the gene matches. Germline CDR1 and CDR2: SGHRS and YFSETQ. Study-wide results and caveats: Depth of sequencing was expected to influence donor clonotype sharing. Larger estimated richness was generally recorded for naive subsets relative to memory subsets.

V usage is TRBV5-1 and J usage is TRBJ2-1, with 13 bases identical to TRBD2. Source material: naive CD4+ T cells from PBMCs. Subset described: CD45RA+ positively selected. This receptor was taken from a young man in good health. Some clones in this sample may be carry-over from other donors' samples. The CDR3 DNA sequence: TGCGCCAGCAGCATCGGACTAGCGGGGGACTTGGAGCAGTTCTTC. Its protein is CASSIGLAGDLEQFF.